Below, 27 T cell receptor beta chains from the same sample are listed, as sequenced in a study of radiation and T cells in renal cell carcinoma (dated by TCRdb to 2020 to 2022). This sample's time point label indicates: blood 4 weeks post-SBRT, at nephrectomy. Sample treatment or condition, as interpreted from the label and publication: 15 Gy SBRT to primary tumor, nephrectomy 4 weeks later. The library came from the immunoSEQ multiplex PCR assay. TCRdb holds this immuneACCESS table with in-frame rearrangements only. Some clones are missing; in checked studies, unresolved V genes explain under half, and the rest has no known cause. In all, the sample holds fewer than 45,000 clones, and 82% of those were seen once. The ten largest clones represent 25% to 30% of the sample. Sequenced here: blood, sampled from a patient whose treatment included radiotherapy and nephrectomy. The source of these receptors is a woman in her 70s with renal cell carcinoma.

The chain carries TRBV15 and TRBJ1-2, with 7 bases aligning to TRBD1. After removal of 4 bases from V and 8 bases from J, the junction contained 4 bases not matched to a gene. The CDR3 extends over 12 amino acids. From germline, CDR1 is LNHNV and CDR2 YYDKDF (reference sequence). This CDR3 is CATSKDRAGYTF. The CDR3 bases are TGTGCCACCAGCAAAGACAGGGCCGGCTACACCTTC.

The chain combines TRBV7-9 with TRBJ1-2; TRBD1 aligns across 7 bases. The CDR3 totals 15 residues. V lost 1 base and J lost 3; bases outside the gene matches: 5. Per the germline V gene, CDR1 is SEHNR and CDR2 is FQNEAQ (reference sequence). Written as DNA, the CDR3 is TGTGCCAGCAGCTTAGAAGGACAGGTCTACTATGGCTACACCTTC. This codes for CASSLEGQVYYGYTF.

The chain links TRBV6-1 to TRBJ2-2, with 7 bases that match TRBD2. The length of the CDR3 is 15 residues. Germline V lookup: CDR1 MNHNS, CDR2 SASEGT. With V trimmed by 3 bases and J by 3 bases, 4 bases remained unmatched. The CDR3 region is CASSDQAGYTGELFF. CDR3 nucleotide sequence: TGTGCCAGCAGTGACCAAGCGGGGTACACCGGGGAGCTGTTTTTT.

This sequence joins TRBV21-1 and TRBJ2-3; TRBD2 is taken as the D call from the table, unchecked against the DNA. TRBV21-1 is given as a pseudogene. This CDR3 is built from 20 residues. The CDR3 sequence is CASSKAEREGQLAGTDTQYF. CDR3 nucleotides: TGTGCCAGCAGCAAAGCAGAGCGGGAGGGCCAACTAGCGGGCACAGATACGCAGTATTTT.

This clone was seen only once. This chain joins TRBV7-9 and TRBJ1-1; D gene ambiguous. Looked up from germline, CDR1 is SEHNR and CDR2 is FQNEAQ (reference sequence). Trimming stripped 1 base from V and 1 base from J, with 13 bases between. The CDR3 is 16 residues long. The CDR3 is CASSLGAGDANTEAFF. Here the CDR3 DNA reads TGTGCCAGCAGCTTAGGGGCAGGAGATGCGAACACTGAAGCTTTCTTT.

The chain couples TRBV9 to TRBJ2-7; D is unresolved. Trimming shortened V by 0 bases and J by 5 bases, and 9 bases separated the two germline ends. Germline CDR1 reads SGDLS; CDR2 reads YYNGEE. The CDR3 is 13 amino acids. CDR3 nucleotides: TGTGCCAGCAGCGTAGCCCTGACGAACGAGCAGTACTTC. It translates to CASSVALTNEQYF.

This chain links TRBV4-2 with TRBJ2-7, with 9 bases that match TRBD1. The V and J ends lost 1 base and 6 bases, in that order; junction bases with no gene match: 4. The germline CDR1 and CDR2 sequences are LGHNA and YNFKEQ. The CDR3 sequence is 14 residues long. Here the CDR3 reads CASSQGGQGTEQYF. The DNA of the CDR3 is TGTGCCAGCAGCCAAGGAGGACAGGGGACCGAGCAGTACTTC.

The rearrangement links TRBV6-5 to TRBJ2-1; D is unclear. Germline-derived CDR1 and CDR2 are MNHEY and SVGAGI. Deletions cut 2 bases from V and 2 bases from J, with 10 bases between. The CDR3 runs 15 residues. CDR3 in amino acids: CASSYAGGTYNEQFF. The CDR3 region has the DNA TGTGCCAGCAGTTACGCAGGCGGAACCTACAATGAGCAGTTCTTC.

J is TRBJ2-3 and V is TRBV11-3; 10 bases agree with TRBD2. There are 19 residues in the CDR3. Germline V lookup: CDR1 SGHNT, CDR2 YENEEA. J lost 2 bases, V lost 1 base, and 12 bases had no gene match. The CDR3 reads CASSLGASGGFRATDTQYF. As DNA, the CDR3 is TGTGCCAGCAGCTTAGGAGCTAGCGGGGGCTTCCGAGCCACAGATACGCAGTATTTT.

V usage is TRBV14 and J usage is TRBJ2-1; D call uncertain. V was trimmed by 1 base and J by 15 bases, leaving 10 bases between them. Germline V lookup: CDR1 SGHDN, CDR2 FVKESK. The CDR3 is 11 amino acids. CDR3 amino acids: CASSQVSVVFF. CDR3 DNA: TGTGCCAGCAGCCAAGTATCTGTCGTGTTCTTC.

This clone turned up a few times. The CDR3 is CASSPQRSGNTIYF. For the CDR3, the DNA is TGTGCCAGCTCACCACAGCGCTCTGGAAACACCATATATTTT. The V call is TRBV18, the J call TRBJ1-3; no firm D call. The V gene lost 1 base and the J gene lost 0 bases, with 4 bases spanning the gap. The CDR3 loop spans 14 amino acids. Germline CDR1 and CDR2: KGHSH and LQKENI.

V usage is TRBV6-5 and J usage is TRBJ1-1, with D unclear. This CDR3 is 14 amino acids long. V was clipped by 4 bases and J by 2 bases, with 11 bases between them. Germline V gives CDR1 MNHEY, CDR2 SVGAGI. The chain's CDR3 is CASSSYQVNTEAFF. In DNA form, the CDR3 reads TGTGCCAGCAGTTCCTATCAGGTTAACACTGAAGCTTTCTTT.

Only a few counts were recorded for this clone. The chain combines TRBV6-4 with TRBJ1-1; 7 nucleotides align to TRBD1. CDR1 MRHNA and CDR2 SNTAGT come from the germline V gene. The CDR3 is 14 residues long. V lost 7 bases, J lost 0 bases, and 5 bases stayed unmatched. The CDR3 sequence: CASISDRLNTEAFF. The CDR3 DNA reads TGTGCCAGCATCTCGGACAGGTTGAACACTGAAGCTTTCTTT.

The chain uses TRBV7-9 and TRBJ1-5; D ambiguous. Trimming shortened V by 2 bases and J by 5 bases, and 7 bases separated the two germline ends. CDR1 is SEHNR and CDR2 is FQNEAQ in the germline V gene (reference sequence). CDR3 length: 13 residues. The CDR3 coding sequence is TGTGCCAGCAGCTTAAACACTGATCAGCCCCAGCATTTT. The encoded protein is CASSLNTDQPQHF.

The V gene is TRBV7-2, the J gene TRBJ2-7; D is possibly TRBD1 (5 bases). The germline V gene encodes CDR1 SGHTA and CDR2 FQGNSA. This CDR3 has 15 residues. The germline V and J ends were trimmed by 4 bases and 1 base, with 14 bases remaining between them. CDR3 nucleotide sequence: TGTGCCAGCAGCTCCTTCGTGGGGCCATCCTACGAGCAGTACTTC. This gives the protein CASSSFVGPSYEQYF.

The chain has TRBV7-8 and TRBJ2-5; a possible D gene is TRBD2 (6 bases). Germline V gene sequence: CDR1 SGHVS, CDR2 FQNEAQ. Trimming stripped 5 bases from V and 5 bases from J, with 15 bases between. The CDR3 contains 14 residues. CDR3 region: CASSPPSGRETQYF. The CDR3 DNA sequence: TGTGCCAGCAGCCCGCCCTCGGGGAGGGAGACCCAGTACTTC.

CDR3 sequence (DNA): TGCAGTGCTAGACTCGGAAATGAGCAGTTCTTC. Protein product: CSARLGNEQFF. V is TRBV20-1 and J is TRBJ2-1; no clear D gene. Trimming left V 2 bases short and J 7 bases short, with 6 bases between. Germline V CDR1 and CDR2: DFQATT, SNEGSKA (reference sequence). CDR3 length: 11 residues.

This chain links TRBV27 with TRBJ1-2; no reliable D call. Germline-derived CDR1 and CDR2 are MNHEY and SMNVEV (reference sequence). The CDR3 loop spans 13 amino acids. V gave up 2 bases and J gave up 5 bases, with 9 bases separating them. DNA of the CDR3: TGTGCCAGCAGTTTAGGGGAGGGTTATGGCTACACCTTC. This codes for CASSLGEGYGYTF.

This rearrangement joins TRBV5-1 to TRBJ1-2; D gene ambiguous. V shed 1 base and J shed 7 bases, with 11 bases lying between them. The CDR3 contains 13 residues. CDR1 and CDR2 from the germline V gene are SGHRS and YFSETQ. The CDR3 here is CASSLSPEAGYTF. In DNA, the CDR3 is TGCGCCAGCAGCTTGAGCCCCGAGGCTGGCTACACCTTC.

This clone has only a few counts. This chain links TRBV2 with TRBJ1-1, with D maybe TRBD1 (5 bases). The CDR3 consists of 12 residues. Germline lookup yields CDR1 SNHLY and CDR2 FYNNEI. V gave up 4 bases and J gave up 5 bases, with 8 bases separating them. In DNA, the CDR3 is TGTGCCAGCAGTGCAGGGCGTACTGAAGCTTTCTTT. Its translation: CASSAGRTEAFF.

V and J are TRBV11-2 and TRBJ2-7, with D perhaps given as TRBD1 or TRBD2 (5 bases each). Trimming removed 3 bases from V and 2 bases from J, with 14 bases in between. This CDR3 is 15 amino acids long. Germline CDR1 SGHAT, CDR2 FQNNGV. The CDR3 nucleotides read TGTGCCAGCAGCTTCCAGAGGGGCGTAACCTACGAGCAGTACTTC. The encoded protein is CASSFQRGVTYEQYF.

This sequence joins TRBV6-5 and TRBJ1-2; 9 bases map to TRBD1. The CDR3 contains 15 residues. Per the germline V gene, CDR1 is MNHEY and CDR2 is SVGAGI. J gave up 4 bases and V 0 bases, and 3 bases lay outside the gene matches. CDR3 sequence (DNA): TGTGCCAGCAGTTACTCGGGACAGGGACTCTATGGCTACACCTTC. Its translation: CASSYSGQGLYGYTF.

The chain couples TRBV6-1 to TRBJ1-4, with a weak D call TRBD1 (6 bases). CDR1 and CDR2 (germline): MNHNS, SASEGT. The V gene lost 4 bases and the J gene lost 8 bases, with 11 bases spanning the gap. The CDR3 is 13 amino acids. CDR3 nucleotide sequence: TGTGCCAGCAGTGGGGGGCGATGGGAAAAACTGTTTTTT. Protein sequence: CASSGGRWEKLFF.

This chain joins TRBV27 and TRBJ2-3; the match to TRBD2 covers 7 bases. Germline trimming cut 3 bases from V and 5 bases from J; bases unmatched to any gene: 5. Germline values: CDR1 MNHEY, CDR2 SMNVEV (reference sequence). This CDR3 comprises 14 residues. The DNA of the CDR3 is TGTGCCAGCAGTTTTGGAGGCGGGGGAGATACGCAGTATTTT. Protein: CASSFGGGGDTQYF.

The V call is TRBV29-1, the J call TRBJ2-2; D may be TRBD1 or TRBD2 (6 bases each). This CDR3 is built from 15 residues. Trimming shortened V by 6 bases and J by 3 bases, and 17 bases separated the two germline ends. Germline CDR1 is SQVTM and CDR2 is ANQGSEA. CDR3 coding DNA: TGCAGCGTGGCCGCACCGGGGGCGTACACCGGGGAGCTGTTTTTT. Translating gives CSVAAPGAYTGELFF.

The rearrangement joins TRBV30 to TRBJ1-3; 8 positions agree with TRBD1. The CDR3 sequence is 16 residues long. With 5 bases clipped from V and 4 bases from J, the junction kept 13 bases outside the gene matches. Per germline, CDR1 GTSNPN and CDR2 SVGIG (reference sequence). CDR3: CAWADRVGLSGNTIYF. DNA of the CDR3: TGTGCCTGGGCGGACAGGGTAGGATTATCCGGAAACACCATATATTTT.

This clone was recorded a few times. J is TRBJ2-5 and V is TRBV7-8; 15 nucleotides align to TRBD2. Looked up from germline, CDR1 is SGHVS and CDR2 is FQNEAQ. With V trimmed by 5 bases and J by 5 bases, 6 bases remained unmatched. The CDR3 runs 16 residues. CDR3 loop: CASSRTSGGAGETQYF. Written as DNA, the CDR3 is TGTGCCAGCAGCAGGACTAGCGGGGGGGCTGGGGAGACCCAGTACTTC.